This T cell receptor beta chain comes out of a study of blood T cell repertoires in COVID-19. Study at large: T cells, B-cell-depleted T cells, or PBMCs supplied cDNA or gDNA.

TCRdb's table, derived via immunoSEQ multiplex PCR, lists solely in-frame clones and lacks some. The sample yields some 230,000 clones, 85% to 90% seen once. The CDR3 spans 14 residues. CDR1 is MNHNS and CDR2 is SASEGT in the germline V gene. V lost 0 bases, J lost 9 bases, and 12 bases lay in between. V usage is TRBV6-1 and J usage is TRBJ2-1; D may be TRBD2 (6 bases). This clonotype originated in a woman under 30 in a cohort exposed to, infected with or recovered from COVID-19 (not recorded which). Sequences were obtained from PBMCs or T cells enriched from blood (not recorded which). The CDR3 DNA follows: TGTGCCAGCAGTGAAGCGACTAGTTTGGGTGAGCAGTTCTTC. Its translation is CASSEATSLGEQFF.